A selection of T cell receptor beta chains follows, all from one sample in a study of cytomegalovirus exposure and HLA in healthy donors. Data came from immunoSEQ multiplex PCR; TCRdb stores just in-frame clones and leaves some out. The sample consists of 110,000 or so clones, around 77% of them appearing once. Source material: PBMCs. Receptors originate from a young woman in good health and CMV-seropositive. Each CDR3 is given with its conserved first and last residue. Each record gives: J gene, CDR3 length, clone size, D gene, V gene, CDR3 DNA, CDR3 protein. The D gene is left open where the match is weak. Size is stated for part of the rows, as once, few or many counts, or as a class when the clone is expanded.

>TRBJ1-5|14|-|TRBD1|TRBV6-7
TGTGCCAGCAGTTCGGGACAGCCCAATCAGCCCCAGCATTTT
CASSSGQPNQPQHF
>TRBJ2-7|14|-|TRBD2|TRBV18
TGTGCCAGCTCCCCGGGACTAGCGGGAGTCGAGCAGTACTTC
CASSPGLAGVEQYF
>TRBJ1-4|13|-|TRBD1|TRBV30
TGTGCCTTCACGACAGGGTGGGGTGAAAAACTGTTTTTT
CAFTTGWGEKLFF
>TRBJ2-5|16|-|TRBD2|TRBV5-1
TGCGCCAGCAGCTCACCGGGACTAGCGGGAGTAGAGACCCAGTACTTC
CASSSPGLAGVETQYF
>TRBJ2-5|13|-|TRBD2|TRBV30
TGTGCCTGGGGGCCGGGACTACGAGAGACCCAGTACTTC
CAWGPGLRETQYF
>TRBJ1-1|15|-|TRBD1|TRBV2
TGTGCCAGCAGTGCCGAATGGACAGGTAGTGCTGAAGCTTTCTTT
CASSAEWTGSAEAFF
>TRBJ1-1|13|-|-|TRBV7-9
TGTGCCAGCAGGCTAGGGGGGAACACTGAAGCTTTCTTT
CASRLGGNTEAFF
>TRBJ1-5|15|-|-|TRBV19
TGTGCCAGTAGTGGGGAGGGGGTTAGCAATCAGCCCCAGCATTTT
CASSGEGVSNQPQHF
>TRBJ2-5|14|-|-|TRBV19
TGTGCCAGTAGTCTGTGGGGGGTTCAAGAGACCCAGTACTTC
CASSLWGVQETQYF
>TRBJ2-7|16|-|TRBD2|TRBV5-1
TGCGCCAGCAGCTTTGTCGGGCGGGAGGTTTCCTACGAGCAGTACTTC
CASSFVGREVSYEQYF
>TRBJ1-1|15|-|TRBD1|TRBV6-5
TGTGCCAGCAGTCGGGATACAGGGGGTTTGACTGAAGCTTTCTTT
CASSRDTGGLTEAFF
>TRBJ1-2|15|-|-|TRBV19
TGTGCCAGTACCTCGACCCAGGGCAAGGGCTATGGCTACACCTTC
CASTSTQGKGYGYTF
>TRBJ2-1|14|once|TRBD1|TRBV7-9
TGTGCCAGTCCGACGGGACAGCTCTACAATGAGCAGTTCTTC
CASPTGQLYNEQFF
>TRBJ1-5|16|-|TRBD1|TRBV6-1
TGTGCCAGCAGTGAATCGGGGACAGGGACCATTCAGCCCCAGCATTTT
CASSESGTGTIQPQHF
>TRBJ2-7|15|-|TRBD1|TRBV11-1
TGTGCCAGCAGCCCCATCCCGGGACAGAGTTACGAGCAGTACTTC
CASSPIPGQSYEQYF
>TRBJ2-7|15|few|TRBD1|TRBV11-3
TGTGCCAGCAGCCGAGACCGGGACAGCTCCTACGAGCAGTACTTC
CASSRDRDSSYEQYF
>TRBJ2-5|11|-|-|TRBV29-1
TGCAGCGTTGTCGGCGGTGGGACCCAGTACTTC
CSVVGGGTQYF
>TRBJ2-6|15|-|-|TRBV5-1
TGCGCCAGCAGCTTGGAGGGGACTGGGGCCAACGTCCTGACTTTC
CASSLEGTGANVLTF
>TRBJ2-4|12|-|-|TRBV19
TGTGCCAGTAGTATGGGGCGGGAAATTCAGTACTTC
CASSMGREIQYF
>TRBJ1-1|14|-|-|TRBV5-6
TGTGCCAGCAGCCTGGACAGAATGAACACTGAAGCTTTCTTT
CASSLDRMNTEAFF
>TRBJ2-1|15|-|TRBD1|TRBV5-6
TGTGCCAGCAGCCCTCGGGACAGGGGCCACAATGAGCAGTTCTTC
CASSPRDRGHNEQFF
>TRBJ1-6|14|-|TRBD1|TRBV27
TGTGCCAGCAGTCGGACAGGGGGAGGTTCACCCCTCCACTTT
CASSRTGGGSPLHF
>TRBJ2-1|16|-|TRBD2|TRBV18
TGTGCCAGCTCCCCCACCGGGACTAGCGGCCGGGATGAGCAGTTCTTC
CASSPTGTSGRDEQFF
>TRBJ2-4|13|-|-|TRBV13
TGTGCCAGCAGCCCGGGGGATTTAGACATTCAGTACTTC
CASSPGDLDIQYF
>TRBJ1-1|16|-|-|TRBV6-6
TGTGCCAGCAGCCTTAGGGGGGGTCTCATGAACACTGAAGCTTTCTTT
CASSLRGGLMNTEAFF
>TRBJ2-7|12|-|-|TRBV6-6
TGTGCCAGCAGCCGAGACAACTACGAGCAGTACTTC
CASSRDNYEQYF
>TRBJ2-5|12|few|-|TRBV2
TGTGCCAGCAGTGTGGCCCAAGAGACCCAGTACTTC
CASSVAQETQYF
>TRBJ1-2|16|-|-|TRBV6-1
TGTGCCAGCAGTGATTATTGGGAGGGGGGGAACTATGGCTACACCTTC
CASSDYWEGGNYGYTF
>TRBJ1-1|13|-|TRBD1|TRBV30
TGTGCCTGGAATATACAGGGGAAGGGTGAAGCTTTCTTT
CAWNIQGKGEAFF
>TRBJ2-3|17|-|TRBD2|TRBV5-1
TGCGCCAGCAGCTTGGCCTGGGCGGGGGGCATCTCAGATACGCAGTATTTT
CASSLAWAGGISDTQYF
>TRBJ2-7|13|-|TRBD2|TRBV7-6
TGTGCCAGCAGCTTAGTCGGGGGGGGCGAGCAGTACTTC
CASSLVGGGEQYF
>TRBJ1-2|18|-|-|TRBV4-1
TGCGCCAGCAGCCGCCCACCAGCGGCCCCCTGGACTAAATATGGCTACACCTTC
CASSRPPAAPWTKYGYTF
>TRBJ1-1|15|once|-|TRBV11-3
TGTGCCAGCAGCTTTACCGGGACAATCAACACTGAAGCTTTCTTT
CASSFTGTINTEAFF
>TRBJ2-1|16|-|-|TRBV5-1
TGCGCCAGCAGCTATTTAGCGTCCAGCTCCTACAATGAGCAGTTCTTC
CASSYLASSSYNEQFF
>TRBJ2-7|16|-|TRBD2|TRBV25-1
TGTGCCAGCAGTGAACCTGGGACTAGCAGCTCCTACGAGCAGTACTTC
CASSEPGTSSSYEQYF
>TRBJ2-7|18|few|TRBD1|TRBV25-1
TGTGCCAGCAGTGAACAGAAAAAGAGACAGGGCAGACTTGACGAGCAGTACTTC
CASSEQKKRQGRLDEQYF
>TRBJ1-5|14|-|TRBD1|TRBV5-5
TGTGCCAGCAGCCGGGACAGGTATCATCAGCCCCAGCATTTT
CASSRDRYHQPQHF
>TRBJ1-5|14|-|-|TRBV27
TGTGCCAGCAGTCCTCAGGATAGCAATCAGCCCCAGCATTTT
CASSPQDSNQPQHF
>TRBJ2-1|19|few|TRBD2|TRBV27
TGTGCCAGCAGTTCAGCCGGGACTAGCGGGAGGGCTTTTTTTGGTGAGCAGTTCTTC
CASSSAGTSGRAFFGEQFF
>TRBJ2-1|13|-|TRBD1|TRBV29-1
TGCAGCGTGGCCCGGGACAGCTACAATGAGCAGTTCTTC
CSVARDSYNEQFF
>TRBJ1-2|14|-|-|TRBV19
TGTGCCAGTAGTATAGATCAGGGTATAGGAGGCTACACCTTC
CASSIDQGIGGYTF
>TRBJ2-5|16|-|TRBD2|TRBV5-4
TGTGCCAGCAGCCCGGGGACTAGCGGGAGGGAAGAGACCCAGTACTTC
CASSPGTSGREETQYF
>TRBJ1-4|14|-|-|TRBV7-6
TGTGCCAGCAGCTTAGGGACAGCCAATGAAAAACTGTTTTTT
CASSLGTANEKLFF
>TRBJ1-5|13|-|-|TRBV21-1
TGTGCCACCCCGGCAGGGGTCGATCAGCCCCAGCATTTT
CATPAGVDQPQHF
>TRBJ2-1|13|-|-|TRBV28
TGTGCCAGCAGTTTACCTTCGACTTTCCGGAGCTTCTTC
CASSLPSTFRSFF
>TRBJ2-1|16|-|TRBD2|TRBV14
TGTGCCAGCAGCCAATTAACTAGCGGGAACTACAATGAGCAGTTCTTC
CASSQLTSGNYNEQFF
>TRBJ1-1|12|-|-|TRBV28
TGTGCCAGCAGTATCTTGAACACTGAAGCTTTCTTT
CASSILNTEAFF